The 17 T cell receptor beta chains below come from one sample, sequenced in a study of T cell clonotyping in hematopoietic cell transplantation. The protocol was immunoSEQ multiplex PCR, while the TCRdb copy is restricted to in-frame clones and leaves out a portion. The sample shows approximately 9,000 clones, 84% of them seen only once. Here the sequenced sample was PBMCs, taken at the time of graft-versus-host disease after allogeneic stem cell transplant. All receptors come from a male patient between 60 and 69 years old who had an allogeneic stem cell transplant from an unrelated donor, so the T cells may come from the graft donor. Some clones in this sample may be carry-over from other donors' samples.

The rearrangement uses TRBV14 and TRBJ2-7; D uncertain. CDR3 length: 15 residues. Germline-derived CDR1 and CDR2 are SGHDN and FVKESK. Trimming stripped 2 bases from V and 5 bases from J, with 16 bases between. Here the CDR3 DNA reads TGTGCCAGCAGCCAACGGCGCAGACCTTTGGACGAGCAGTACTTC. Translating it yields CASSQRRRPLDEQYF.

This chain links TRBV6-5 with TRBJ1-2; possibly TRBD1 for D (6 bases). The V and J ends lost 5 bases and 8 bases respectively, with 15 bases between them. CDR1 MNHEY and CDR2 SVGAGI come from the germline V gene. This CDR3 is built from 13 residues. The CDR3 protein is CASSPRGGRGYTF. CDR3 DNA: TGTGCCAGCAGTCCCAGAGGGGGGAGGGGCTACACCTTC.

The chain couples TRBV6-5 to TRBJ2-1, with TRBD2 identical over 10 bases. The germline CDR1 and CDR2 sequences are MNHEY and SVGAGI. Trimming took 2 bases from V and 7 from J; bases not matched to a gene: 5. This CDR3 region has 15 residues. CDR3 amino acids: CASSYTSGVKNEQFF. CDR3 bases: TGTGCCAGCAGTTACACTAGCGGGGTCAAGAATGAGCAGTTCTTC.

The chain carries TRBV29-1 and TRBJ1-1; D is unclear. The germline gives CDR1 SQVTM, CDR2 ANQGSEA. V was shortened by 3 bases and J by 4 bases, with 6 bases between the two germline ends. The CDR3 spans 11 residues. CDR3 sequence reads: CSVEVGTEAFF. Here the CDR3 DNA reads TGCAGCGTTGAGGTGGGCACTGAAGCTTTCTTT.

The chain couples TRBV4-1 to TRBJ2-1; D gene ambiguous. The V gene's germline CDR1 is MGHRA and CDR2 YSYEKL. With 1 base removed from V and 0 bases from J, the gap between germline ends came to 22 bases. CDR3 length: 20 residues. In DNA, the CDR3 is TGCGCCAGCAGCCAAGTGACGCTATCCATGGTTTTGCGCTCCTACAATGAGCAGTTCTTC. It translates to CASSQVTLSMVLRSYNEQFF.

CDR3 protein: CASSEQVGGGQETQYF. CDR3 DNA sequence: TGTGCCAGCAGTGAACAAGTTGGGGGGGGGCAAGAGACCCAGTACTTC. The V and J genes are TRBV6-1 and TRBJ2-5; TRBD2 matches at 7 bases. J gave up 2 bases and V 2 bases, and 8 bases lay outside the gene matches. CDR3 size: 16 residues. The germline CDR1 and CDR2 sequences are MNHNS and SASEGT.

With regard to this clone: The germline gene is not matched at one end of the junction; a read error may be the cause. V is TRBV5-5 and J is TRBJ2-5, with D possibly matching TRBD2 (6 bases). CDR1 is SGHKS, CDR2 YYEKEE, per germline (reference sequence). The CDR3 has 15 residues. The CDR3 region is CASTLEGRFQETQYF. The CDR3 DNA sequence: TGTGCCAGCACCTTGGAGGGGAGATTCCAAGAGACCCAGTACTTC.

The chain has TRBV27 and TRBJ2-3, with TRBD2 matching over 12 bases. Germline CDR1 reads MNHEY; CDR2 reads SMNVEV (reference sequence). Unmatched junction bases numbered 6, after V lost 6 bases and J lost 2 bases. The CDR3 contains 16 residues. In nucleotides, the CDR3 is TGTGCCAGCAGCTCGTCTAGCGGGGGGGCCACAGATACGCAGTATTTT. Protein sequence: CASSSSSGGATDTQYF.

This chain joins TRBV5-1 and TRBJ1-5; 8 nucleotides line up with TRBD1. This CDR3 has 17 amino acids. Germline lookup yields CDR1 SGHRS and CDR2 YFSETQ. J was trimmed by 3 bases and V by 0 bases; bases with no gene match: 8. As DNA, the CDR3 is TGCGCCAGCAGCTTGGAACCGGGACAGGACCCCAATCAGCCCCAGCATTTT. It yields the protein CASSLEPGQDPNQPQHF.

The rearrangement uses TRBV14 and TRBJ1-1; 8 nucleotides agree with TRBD1. The CDR3 length is 16 residues. After removal of 1 base from V and 4 bases from J, the junction contained 8 bases not matched to a gene. Germline V gene lookup returns CDR1 SGHDN and CDR2 FVKESK. The CDR3 nucleotides read TGTGCCAGCAGCCAAGTTGTAGGACAGGGCGGCACTGAAGCTTTCTTT. Protein sequence: CASSQVVGQGGTEAFF.

This chain joins TRBV7-6 and TRBJ1-2; no clear D. In germline, CDR1 is SGHVS, CDR2 FNYEAQ. This CDR3 has 13 residues. V was cut by 3 bases and J by 3 bases, with 8 bases left in between. This CDR3 is CASSLGRYYGYTF. The DNA for the CDR3 is TGTGCCAGCAGCTTGGGCAGATACTATGGCTACACCTTC.

The V call is TRBV6-5, the J call TRBJ2-5; D remains unclear. Germline V gene data show CDR1 as MNHEY and CDR2 as SVGAGI. The CDR3 has 14 residues. Trimming pared 8 bases from V and 1 base from J, leaving 14 bases between. In DNA, the CDR3 is TGTGCCAGCGGCCGGACGTATAGCCAAGAGACCCAGTACTTC. The encoded protein is CASGRTYSQETQYF.

This clone has only a few counts. The chain has TRBV6-1 and TRBJ2-1; D is possibly TRBD2 (6 bases). Trimming shortened V by 3 bases and J by 6 bases, and 12 bases separated the two germline ends. The CDR3 sequence is 14 residues long. CDR1 and CDR2 (germline): MNHNS, SASEGT. The CDR3 DNA is TGTGCCAGCAGTGAGGAGGGGACCAGCAATGAGCAGTTCTTC. Translation gives CASSEEGTSNEQFF.

Details on this clone: At one of its ends the junction is not consistent with the germline gene, which may arise from a read error. The chain is built from TRBV7-2 and TRBJ1-2, with 8 bases aligning to TRBD1. This CDR3 is built from 15 residues. From germline, CDR1 is SGHTA and CDR2 FQGNSA. CDR3 loop: CVSSPGTGIGYGYTF. Here the CDR3 DNA reads TGTGTCAGCAGCCCCGGGACAGGAATCGGCTATGGCTACACCTTC.

The J gene is TRBJ2-1, the V gene TRBV28, with D hard to call. The CDR3 length is 15 residues. V was shortened by 7 bases and J by 8 bases, with 21 bases between the two germline ends. Per germline, CDR1 MDHEN and CDR2 SYDVKM. CDR3 loop: CASKVDPHVGYEQFF. In DNA form, the CDR3 reads TGTGCCAGCAAGGTAGACCCTCATGTGGGGTATGAGCAGTTCTTC.

This clone was counted a single time. V usage is TRBV2 and J usage is TRBJ1-2; possibly TRBD1 for D (5 bases). The CDR3 is 11 amino acids. CDR1 and CDR2 (germline): SNHLY, FYNNEI. Here the CDR3 reads CANGGNNGYTF. DNA for the CDR3: TGTGCGAATGGGGGGAACAATGGCTACACCTTC.

The rearrangement joins TRBV5-8 to TRBJ1-1; D ambiguous. The ends were cut back, 6 bases at V and 0 bases at J, with 18 bases in the middle. CDR1 and CDR2 from the germline V gene are SGHTS and YDEGEE. This CDR3 comprises 16 residues. In DNA, the CDR3 is TGTGCCAGCAATCGAGCTGGAGGCGCGGTGAACACTGAAGCTTTCTTT. Amino acid sequence: CASNRAGGAVNTEAFF.